The entry below describes one TCR beta chain. Antigen unknown. This entry is derived from a study of cytomegalovirus exposure and HLA in healthy donors. The PCR made use of 60 Vbeta and 13 Jbeta primers. Assay used: immunoSEQ multiplex PCR; TCRdb lists only in-frame clones, some missing. The table has around 110,000 clones, less than 80% seen once; the top ten hold roughly 10%. Per the germline V gene, CDR1 is SEHNR and CDR2 is FQNEAQ (reference sequence). The CDR3 totals 14 residues. Losses at the gene ends were 6 bases for V and 6 bases for J; bases not matched to a gene: 7. General observations from the study: In a later analysis, a missense DCLRE1C variant was linked to TCR beta V- and J-gene trimming. Per published accounts, TCR beta sequences correctly predicted the HLA-A and HLA-B alleles of most subjects.

This receptor was obtained from a woman aged 40 to 55 in good health and CMV-seropositive. The sample taken for sequencing was PBMCs. V is TRBV7-9 and J is TRBJ2-1; 8 positions match TRBD2. The CDR3 coding sequence is TGTGCCAGCAGGGTGGGAACTAGCGGCAATGAGCAGTTCTTC. As protein: CASRVGTSGNEQFF.